The present T cell receptor beta chain was sequenced within a study of shared clonotypes between healthy human individuals. Study-level results: Shared clonotypes: 4.5% to 6% naive CD4, roughly 3.8% naive CD8, less than 2.5% memory CD4, approximately 0.41% memory CD8.

About this clone: The antigen is unknown.

Naive CD8 cells were CD45RO-negative, positively selected for CCR7, excluding terminally differentiated effector memory CD45RA+ cells. Profiling relied on immunoSEQ multiplex PCR, and the TCRdb table lists in-frame clones only, not all of them. The table shows roughly 2.1 million clones, with about 93% occurring only once. The sequencing sample was made of naive CD8+ T cells from PBMCs. This TCR came from a man younger than 30 in good health. Some clones in this sample may be carry-over from other donors' samples.

The chain's CDR3 is CASSSGRGGFYEQYF. CDR3 in DNA: TGTGCCAGCAGTTCCGGGCGGGGGGGTTTCTACGAGCAGTACTTC. The chain links TRBV27 to TRBJ2-7, with TRBD2 identical over 9 bases. The CDR3 extends over 15 amino acids. Looked up from germline, CDR1 is MNHEY and CDR2 is SMNVEV (reference sequence). V lost 4 bases and J lost 3; bases outside the gene matches: 7.